This TCR beta chain was profiled in a study of T-cell reconstitution after alpha-beta-depleted transplantation in children. Germline V CDR1 and CDR2: SGHTA, FQGNSA. The CDR3 loop spans 15 amino acids. J gave up 4 bases and V 1 base, and 4 bases lay outside the gene matches. The authors prepared the TCRbeta library with unique molecular identifiers. TCRdb fed the PCR reads into MiXCR, producing one record per CDR3 protein. The sample comprises some 490,000 distinct CDR3 sequences, around 12% of which are singletons, and roughly 5.4% rests with the top ten. The sample here was PBMCs from the stem cell graft donor, taken from the stem cell graft. The TCR sequence derives from a human donor who donated a stem cell graft to a child with combined immunodeficiency. The genes are TRBV7-2 and TRBJ2-1; TRBD2 aligns across 7 bases. The CDR3 sequence: CASSLVRGVYNEQFF. CDR3 nucleotide sequence: TGTGCCAGCAGCTTAGTTCGGGGGGTGTACAATGAGCAGTTCTTC.